These 21 T cell receptor beta chains originate from one sample sequenced in a study of shared clonotypes between healthy human individuals. Only in-frame clones appear in the TCRdb table, and some are missing; sequencing was by immunoSEQ multiplex PCR. Of about 1.1 million clones listed, 70% to 85% are singletons. Sequenced: memory CD4+ T cells from PBMCs. Described subset: CD45RA-negative fraction. All receptors derive from a young man in good health. Some clones in this sample may be carry-over from other donors' samples.

To note about this clone: Just one base apart from a much larger clone, this may be a read error. This chain links TRBV7-3 with TRBJ2-1; the match to TRBD1 covers 7 bases. The junction had 2 bases not matched to a gene; V was cut back by 5 bases and J by 4 bases. In germline, CDR1 is SGHTA, CDR2 FQGTGA. The CDR3 loop spans 13 amino acids. Written as DNA, the CDR3 is TGTGCCAGCAGCCCGGGACAGTACAATGAGCAGTTCTTC. This sequence encodes CASSPGQYNEQFF. The complete variable domain, with remaining parts taken from reference TRBV7-3 and TRBJ2-1, reads GAGVSQTPSNKVTEKGKYVELRCDPISGHTALYWYRQSLGQGPEFLIYFQGTGAADDSGLPNDRFFAVRPEGSVSTLKIQRTERGDSAVYLCASSPGQYNEQFFGPGTRLTVL.

The chain has TRBV5-1 and TRBJ2-7; D is ambiguous. Germline V gene sequence: CDR1 SGHRS, CDR2 YFSETQ. This CDR3 comprises 13 residues. Trimming took 0 bases from V and 6 from J, leaving 10 bases between them. The CDR3 nucleotides are TGCGCCAGCAGCTTGGCCCCGCTTGGCGAGCAGTACTTC. Its translation is CASSLAPLGEQYF.

A few counts support this clone. The chain joins TRBV7-2 to TRBJ1-4; TRBD1 matches at 9 bases. Germline-derived CDR1 and CDR2 are SGHTA and FQGNSA. V was pared by 5 bases and J by 5 bases, with 9 bases of the junction left unmatched. The CDR3 runs 16 residues. The CDR3 sequence is CASSRDGGTGNEKLFF. DNA for the CDR3: TGTGCCAGCAGCAGGGACGGAGGGACAGGGAATGAAAAACTGTTTTTT.

This chain links TRBV27 with TRBJ2-3; no reliable D call. In germline, CDR1 is MNHEY, CDR2 SMNVEV (reference sequence). This CDR3 has 14 residues. The V and J ends lost 6 bases and 2 bases respectively, with 12 bases between them. The chain's CDR3 is CASSNFENTDTQYF. Written as DNA, the CDR3 is TGTGCCAGCAGCAATTTTGAGAACACAGATACGCAGTATTTT.

The chain carries TRBV10-3 and TRBJ2-2; TRBD2 is a possible D gene (6 bases). The CDR3 is 16 amino acids. V lost 6 bases and J lost 2, with 16 bases in between. The germline CDR1 and CDR2 sequences are ENHRY and SYGVKD. CDR3 coding DNA: TGTGCCATCAGGGTTCTTACTAGCCTAAACACCGGGGAGCTGTTTTTT. Its protein product is CAIRVLTSLNTGELFF.

The chain couples TRBV10-3 to TRBJ1-2; TRBD1 matches 7 bases. CDR1 and CDR2 (germline): ENHRY, SYGVKD. This CDR3 is 14 amino acids long. The V segment lost 6 bases and the J segment 4 bases; nucleotides outside the gene matches: 8. CDR3 in amino acids: CAIRMQGDAYGYTF. DNA of the CDR3: TGTGCCATCAGAATGCAGGGGGACGCCTATGGCTACACCTTC.

V is TRBV4-1 and J is TRBJ2-7; D gene uncertain. The CDR3 length is 13 residues. From germline, CDR1 is MGHRA and CDR2 YSYEKL. V lost 2 bases and J lost 1, with 6 bases in between. CDR3 sequence: CASSQTRSYEQYF. DNA of the CDR3: TGCGCCAGCAGCCAAACGAGATCCTACGAGCAGTACTTC.

V usage is TRBV4-1 and J usage is TRBJ2-2, with TRBD2 matching over 8 bases. The CDR3 covers 18 residues. The germline V gene has CDR1 MGHRA and CDR2 YSYEKL. Unmatched junction bases numbered 13, after V lost 4 bases and J lost 3 bases. The CDR3 loop reads CASSRVSYSGGYTGELFF. As DNA, the CDR3 is TGCGCCAGCAGCCGAGTAAGCTACAGCGGGGGATACACCGGGGAGCTGTTTTTT.

The rearrangement joins TRBV5-1 to TRBJ2-3; a weak D match, TRBD2 (6 bases). The V gene's germline CDR1 is SGHRS and CDR2 YFSETQ. V dropped 1 base and J dropped 1 base, with 16 bases sitting between them. The CDR3 loop spans 17 amino acids. This CDR3 reads CASSLFSRGSGTDTQYF. In nucleotides, the CDR3 is TGCGCCAGCAGCTTGTTTTCGCGGGGTAGCGGCACAGATACGCAGTATTTT.

This clone was observed a few times. This rearrangement joins TRBV7-3 to TRBJ2-3; 9 bases map to TRBD2. The CDR3 spans 15 residues. Germline V lookup: CDR1 SGHTA, CDR2 FQGTGA. After removal of 5 bases from V and 2 bases from J, the junction contained 5 bases not matched to a gene. CDR3 coding DNA: TGTGCCAGCAGCCCTAGCGGGATGATCACAGATACGCAGTATTTT. This sequence encodes CASSPSGMITDTQYF.

This clone occurred once. This chain links TRBV6-5 with TRBJ2-7; D perhaps matches TRBD1 (6 bases). The germline V and J ends were trimmed by 4 bases and 2 bases, with 12 bases remaining between them. The CDR3 consists of 14 residues. Germline V gene data show CDR1 as MNHEY and CDR2 as SVGAGI. The CDR3 here is CASSFRDTAYEQYF. As DNA, the CDR3 is TGTGCCAGCAGTTTCCGGGACACCGCCTACGAGCAGTACTTC.

This clone was seen a handful of times. The gene calls are TRBV10-3 and TRBJ1-3, with TRBD1 identical over 8 bases. V lost 10 bases, J lost 2 bases, and 7 bases stayed unmatched. Germline values: CDR1 ENHRY, CDR2 SYGVKD. This CDR3 comprises 14 residues. The CDR3 bases are TGTGCCAGTCTCCCAGGGGGCCCTGGAAACACCATATATTTT. As protein: CASLPGGPGNTIYF.

This chain connects TRBV4-2 to TRBJ2-1; 7 nucleotides agree with TRBD2. CDR3 length equals 12 residues. V trimming: 0 bases; J trimming: 15 bases; junction bases outside the gene matches: 5. Germline V gene sequence: CDR1 LGHNA, CDR2 YNFKEQ. The CDR3 nucleotides read TGTGCCAGCAGCCAAGATAAAGCGGGACGGTTCTTC. It translates to CASSQDKAGRFF.

V and J are TRBV29-1 and TRBJ1-5; 7 bases match TRBD1. The junction had 4 bases not matched to a gene; V was cut back by 5 bases and J by 6 bases. Germline V gives CDR1 SQVTM, CDR2 ANQGSEA. The CDR3 has 12 residues. The CDR3, as DNA: TGCAGCGTTACGACAGGGTCTCAGCCCCAGCATTTT. Its translation is CSVTTGSQPQHF.

As concerns this clone: A much bigger clone sits one base away, suggesting this may be a read error. This same CDR3 is encoded by further DNA sequences in the sample. The chain recombines TRBV6-5 with TRBJ1-2; TRBD1 agrees at 7 bases. The germline V gene has CDR1 MNHEY and CDR2 SVGAGI. The V gene end was trimmed by 6 bases and the J gene end by 1 base; junction bases not matched to a gene: 2. This CDR3 contains 13 residues. CDR3 in DNA: TGTGCCAGCAGAAGGGACAGTAACTATGGCTACACCTTC. Its translation is CASRRDSNYGYTF.

This clone was seen repeatedly, ten times or more. V is TRBV29-1 and J is TRBJ1-3; D gene uncertain. V was clipped by 4 bases and J by 0 bases, with 10 bases between them. Per germline, CDR1 SQVTM and CDR2 ANQGSEA. The CDR3 loop spans 14 amino acids. The DNA of the CDR3 is TGCAGCGTTGGGGGTTCGTTCTCTGGAAACACCATATATTTT. Translation: CSVGGSFSGNTIYF.

The chain recombines TRBV25-1 with TRBJ2-2; tentatively, D is TRBD1 (5 bases). Germline CDR1 is MGHDK and CDR2 is SYGVNS. CDR3 length: 14 amino acids. Trimming pared 3 bases from V and 7 bases from J, leaving 12 bases between. CDR3 sequence reads: CASSDQGDYGELFF. The DNA for the CDR3 is TGTGCCAGCAGTGACCAAGGGGATTACGGGGAGCTGTTTTTT.

This clone was observed a handful of times. The rearrangement uses TRBV7-8 and TRBJ1-1, with unresolved D. Germline loops: CDR1 SGHVS, CDR2 FQNEAQ. Trimming shortened V by 5 bases and J by 4 bases, and 17 bases separated the two germline ends. CDR3 length: 15 residues. This CDR3 reads CASSPRGRLGTEAFF. The CDR3 region has the DNA TGTGCCAGCAGCCCCCGGGGTAGGCTCGGCACTGAAGCTTTCTTT.

The V gene is TRBV27, the J gene TRBJ1-5; perhaps TRBD1 as D (6 bases). This CDR3 has 13 amino acids. V was shortened by 8 bases and J by 6 bases, with 14 bases between the two germline ends. Germline values: CDR1 MNHEY, CDR2 SMNVEV (reference sequence). Here the CDR3 reads CASYGGLGQPQHF. Here the CDR3 DNA reads TGTGCCAGCTACGGGGGGCTGGGTCAGCCCCAGCATTTT.

This clone was seen a single time. The CDR3: CASSPTPGRNTEAFF. In nucleotides, the CDR3 is TGTGCCAGCAGCCCCACCCCAGGGAGGAACACTGAAGCTTTCTTT. The V gene is TRBV9, the J gene TRBJ1-1, with D perhaps TRBD1 (5 bases). Germline V lookup: CDR1 SGDLS, CDR2 YYNGEE. The CDR3 is 15 residues long. V gave up 4 bases and J gave up 1 base, with 14 bases separating them.

This clone came up many times. Distinct nucleotide sequences in the sample also encode this CDR3. The chain carries TRBV5-1 and TRBJ2-1; tentatively, D is TRBD2 (5 bases). This CDR3 has 13 residues. With 6 bases removed from V and 1 base from J, the gap between germline ends came to 8 bases. Germline V lookup: CDR1 SGHRS, CDR2 YFSETQ. The CDR3 DNA follows: TGCGCCAGCACCGGAGGATCCTACAATGAGCAGTTCTTC. It codes for CASTGGSYNEQFF.